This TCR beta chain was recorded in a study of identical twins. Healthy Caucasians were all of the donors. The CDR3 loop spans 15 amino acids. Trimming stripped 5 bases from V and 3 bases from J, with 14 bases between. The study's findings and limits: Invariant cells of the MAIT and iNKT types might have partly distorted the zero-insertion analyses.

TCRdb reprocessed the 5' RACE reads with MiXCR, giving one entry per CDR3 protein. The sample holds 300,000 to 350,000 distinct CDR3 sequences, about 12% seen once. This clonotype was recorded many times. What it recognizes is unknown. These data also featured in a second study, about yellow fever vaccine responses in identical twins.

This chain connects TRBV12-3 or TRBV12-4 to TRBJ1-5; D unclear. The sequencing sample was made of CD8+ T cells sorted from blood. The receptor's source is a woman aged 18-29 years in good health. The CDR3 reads CASSVGPSPNQPQHF. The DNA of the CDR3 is TGTGCCAGCAGTGTGGGCCCAAGCCCCAATCAGCCCCAGCATTTT.